One and the same sample provided the 13 T cell receptor beta chains below, sequenced in a study of blood T cell repertoires in COVID-19. Sequenced by immunoSEQ multiplex PCR; TCRdb stores in-frame clones only, minus some. The data hold 350,000 to 550,000 clones, with 80% to 90% observed a single time. Sequenced input: PBMCs or T cells enriched from blood (not recorded which). These receptors were taken from a young man who had recovered from COVID-19.

The rearrangement joins TRBV7-9 to TRBJ1-1; a weak D match, TRBD1 (5 bases). The V gene's germline CDR1 is SEHNR and CDR2 FQNEAQ (reference sequence). Trimming stripped 5 bases from V and 2 bases from J, with 9 bases between. The CDR3 contains 13 residues. The CDR3 DNA reads as TGTGCCAGCAGCATGACAGACAACACTGAAGCTTTCTTT. Translation: CASSMTDNTEAFF.

The CDR3 protein is CATLLPLVRGGYTF. The CDR3 DNA follows: TGTGCCACCCTGTTACCCCTGGTTAGAGGTGGCTACACCTTC. J is TRBJ1-2 and V is TRBV25-1; unclear D gene. The CDR3 has 14 residues. V lost 10 bases and J 7 bases, leaving 22 bases between the germline ends. Germline CDR1 MGHDK, CDR2 SYGVNS.

The chain is built from TRBV20-1 and TRBJ2-2; no firm D call. Germline lookup yields CDR1 DFQATT and CDR2 SNEGSKA (reference sequence). V was trimmed by 3 bases and J by 8 bases, leaving 10 bases between them. This CDR3 contains 12 residues. The DNA of the CDR3 is TGCAGTGCTAGTGCTGACTCGGGGGAGCTGTTTTTT. Translation: CSASADSGELFF.

This clone was seen more than once but under ten times. This chain links TRBV5-6 with TRBJ2-7, with TRBD2 matching over 14 bases. J gave up 4 bases and V 7 bases, and 4 bases lay outside the gene matches. The germline gives CDR1 SGHDT, CDR2 YYEEEE. There are 14 residues in the CDR3. CDR3 nucleotides: TGTGCCAGCGGACTAGCGGGAGGCGTTTACGAGCAGTACTTC. Amino acids: CASGLAGGVYEQYF.

The sample holds one count of this clone. This chain connects TRBV15 to TRBJ2-7, with TRBD1 identical over 7 bases. Germline V gene sequence: CDR1 LNHNV, CDR2 YYDKDF (reference sequence). The CDR3 totals 15 residues. Unmatched junction bases numbered 7, after V lost 2 bases and J lost 3 bases. The CDR3 spells CATSRPPGQSYEQYF. DNA for the CDR3: TGTGCCACCAGCAGACCTCCGGGACAGAGCTACGAGCAGTACTTC.

This chain links TRBV5-6 with TRBJ2-7, with 7 bases aligning to TRBD2. V was pared by 4 bases and J by 2 bases, with 12 bases of the junction left unmatched. CDR3 length: 16 amino acids. From germline, CDR1 is SGHDT and CDR2 YYEEEE. As DNA, the CDR3 is TGTGCCAGCAGCGGGGGGGAGGAAGGGATTACCTACGAGCAGTACTTC. It specifies CASSGGEEGITYEQYF.

This clone appeared a single time. This rearrangement joins TRBV19 to TRBJ1-1, with 9 bases fitting TRBD1. The CDR3 totals 13 residues. Per germline, CDR1 LNHDA and CDR2 SQIVND (reference sequence). The junction had 4 bases not matched to a gene; V was cut back by 6 bases and J by 5 bases. The CDR3 sequence is CASRDRGRTEAFF. DNA for the CDR3: TGTGCCAGTAGGGACAGGGGCCGGACTGAAGCTTTCTTT.

This rearrangement joins TRBV12-3 or TRBV12-4 to TRBJ1-2; D perhaps matches TRBD1 (6 bases). Trimming left V 5 bases short and J 7 bases short, with 14 bases between. The CDR3 length is 13 residues. CDR3 amino acids: CASSVRTDGGYTF. The DNA of the CDR3 is TGTGCCAGCAGTGTACGGACAGACGGTGGCTACACCTTC.

The chain combines TRBV5-1 with TRBJ2-2; D might be TRBD1 (6 bases). V lost 4 bases to trimming and J lost 1 base, with 14 bases between them. The germline V gene encodes CDR1 SGHRS and CDR2 YFSETQ. The CDR3 length is 16 residues. CDR3 in amino acids: CASSRSGTKNTGELFF. The DNA for the CDR3 is TGCGCCAGCAGCAGATCCGGGACAAAGAACACCGGGGAGCTGTTTTTT.

This clone appeared once. The chain recombines TRBV3-1 (or the pseudogene TRBV3-2) with TRBJ2-1; D might be TRBD2 (5 bases). V was pared by 4 bases and J by 13 bases, with 17 bases between. The germline gives CDR1 LGHDT, CDR2 YNNKEL (reference sequence). The CDR3 contains 13 residues. As DNA, the CDR3 is TGTGCCAGCAGCCTGGAGGATCGAGCTGGACAGTTCTTC. It translates to CASSLEDRAGQFF.

The rearrangement links TRBV12-3 or TRBV12-4 to TRBJ2-7, with a weak D call TRBD1 (6 bases). Deletions cut 4 bases from V and 7 bases from J, with 14 bases between. This CDR3 contains 13 residues. The CDR3 reads CASSYTGLGEQYF. The DNA of the CDR3 is TGTGCCAGCAGTTATACAGGGCTGGGAGAGCAGTACTTC.

The chain joins TRBV5-1 to TRBJ2-5; TRBD1 might be the D (6 bases). The CDR3 spans 13 residues. Germline V gene lookup returns CDR1 SGHRS and CDR2 YFSETQ. Trimming left V 2 bases short and J 4 bases short, with 9 bases between. As DNA, the CDR3 is TGCGCCAGCAGCTTAGGGACAACAGAGACCCAGTACTTC. This sequence encodes CASSLGTTETQYF.

This chain joins TRBV10-1 and TRBJ2-2; D is perhaps TRBD1 (6 bases). CDR1 and CDR2 from the germline V gene are WNHNN and SYGVQD (reference sequence). The V end lost 6 bases, the J end lost 5 bases, and 10 bases lay between the germline ends. The CDR3 runs to 13 residues. In nucleotides, the CDR3 is TGCGCCAGCAGCAGAACAGGGACCGGGGAGCTGTTTTTT. It encodes CASSRTGTGELFF.